Given below is one T cell receptor beta chain in context. As yet, its antigen is unknown. This sample is part of a study of blood T cells in healthy people across ages. This CDR3 contains 16 residues. A sample-barcoded 5' primer and a J-beta primer mix were used in a second PCR of roughly 7 to 11 cycles. From the 5' RACE reads, TCRdb called clonotypes with MiXCR, one entry per CDR3 protein. The sample lists some 1.5 million distinct CDR3 sequences, 28% occurring once. Study findings and constraints: Estimated diversity that came from one million T cells was considered an underestimate.

The receptor was derived from a woman in her twenties or thirties in good health. Sequences were obtained from blood. V gene TRBV21-1 combines with J gene TRBJ2-7; TRBD1 was called by the table and not checked on the DNA. TRBV21-1 is a pseudogene. DNA of the CDR3: TGTGCCAGCAGCAAAGGAAACGGGACAGGGGGTTACGAGCAGTACTTC. Protein product: CASSKGNGTGGYEQYF.